Below, 28 T cell receptor beta chains from the same sample are listed, as sequenced in a study of control samples from healthy donors and cancer patients. Sequencing used immunoSEQ multiplex PCR; TCRdb keeps in-frame clones, though not all of them. The sample lists about 180,000 clones, around 94% occurring once. The sample consisted of blood. These receptor sequences come from a young man in good health.

The rearrangement uses TRBV2 and TRBJ1-2; possible D gene TRBD1, 6 bases. Trimming removed 4 bases at V and 1 base at J, with 13 bases between. This CDR3 contains 15 residues. The germline gives CDR1 SNHLY, CDR2 FYNNEI. DNA for the CDR3: TGTGCCAGCAGTGTTTTGGGCAGGGGTAACTATGGCTACACCTTC. This encodes CASSVLGRGNYGYTF.

The chain has TRBV6-5 and TRBJ1-2; the D gene is possibly TRBD1 (6 bases). In germline, CDR1 is MNHEY, CDR2 SVGAGI. The length of the CDR3 is 13 residues. Trimming removed 5 bases from V and 2 bases from J, with 9 bases in between. Written as DNA, the CDR3 is TGTGCCAGCAGTCGAGGACAGAACTATGGCTACACCTTC. Translated, it gives CASSRGQNYGYTF.

The CDR3 DNA is TGTGCCAGCAGCACTTTAGCGGGGGCGAACACCGGGGAGCTGTTTTTT. Protein sequence: CASSTLAGANTGELFF. The chain links TRBV7-2 to TRBJ2-2; 9 bases agree with TRBD2. This CDR3 is built from 16 residues. V was pared by 5 bases and J by 0 bases, with 4 bases of the junction left unmatched. Germline CDR1 is SGHTA and CDR2 is FQGNSA.

The chain combines TRBV2 with TRBJ1-5; 8 positions agree with TRBD1. The CDR3 is 16 residues long. V gave up 1 base and J gave up 2 bases; unmatched junction bases: 4. Germline CDR1 reads SNHLY; CDR2 reads FYNNEI. Here the CDR3 reads CASSEGQGKGNQPQHF. The CDR3 DNA is TGTGCCAGCAGTGAAGGACAGGGGAAGGGCAATCAGCCCCAGCATTTT. The variable domain in full, with the rest retrieved from reference TRBV2 and TRBJ1-5, is EPEVTQTPSHQVTQMGQEVILRCVPISNHLYFYWYRQILGQKVEFLVSFYNNEISEKSEIFDDQFSVERPDGSNFTLKIRSTKLEDSAMYFCASSEGQGKGNQPQHFGDGTRLSIL.

V is TRBV25-1 and J is TRBJ1-1; D remains ambiguous. This CDR3 has 15 amino acids. Trimming shortened V by 5 bases and J by 1 base, and 14 bases separated the two germline ends. Germline values: CDR1 MGHDK, CDR2 SYGVNS. The CDR3 region is CASSITGGGNTEAFF. The CDR3 DNA follows: TGTGCCAGCAGTATTACGGGTGGTGGGAACACTGAAGCTTTCTTT.

The chain is built from TRBV5-4 and TRBJ2-3; the match to TRBD2 covers 8 bases. Germline CDR1 reads SGHNT; CDR2 reads YYREEE (reference sequence). The CDR3 consists of 15 residues. J gave up 0 bases and V 6 bases, and 6 bases lay outside the gene matches. The CDR3 DNA reads TGTGCCAGCACCTCGACTAGCGCAAGCACAGATACGCAGTATTTT. This sequence encodes CASTSTSASTDTQYF.

The sample holds one count of this clone. V is TRBV6-6 and J is TRBJ1-3; D may be TRBD1 (6 bases). The CDR3 consists of 14 residues. With 6 bases removed from V and 4 bases from J, the gap between germline ends came to 13 bases. CDR1 MNHNY and CDR2 SVGAGI come from the germline V gene (reference sequence). Here the CDR3 DNA reads TGTGCCAGCAGCCCGGACAGCACCGGAAACACCATATATTTT. Residues: CASSPDSTGNTIYF.

This clone was seen only once. The chain carries TRBV5-1 and TRBJ1-1; maybe TRBD1 (5 bases). V lost 2 bases and J lost 0, with 8 bases in between. The CDR3 is 14 residues long. The germline V gene encodes CDR1 SGHRS and CDR2 YFSETQ. This CDR3 reads CASSFGGVNTEAFF. The CDR3, as DNA: TGCGCCAGCAGCTTCGGGGGGGTGAACACTGAAGCTTTCTTT.

This rearrangement joins TRBV7-2 to TRBJ1-1; D unresolved. The germline gives CDR1 SGHTA, CDR2 FQGNSA. The CDR3 runs to 17 residues. V shed 5 bases and J shed 0 bases, with 19 bases lying between them. The CDR3 loop reads CASSQIRTERMNTEAFF. The CDR3 bases are TGTGCCAGCAGCCAAATAAGAACGGAGCGAATGAACACTGAAGCTTTCTTT. Full variable domain (missing parts from reference TRBV7-2 and TRBJ1-1): GAGVSQSPSNKVTEKGKDVELRCDPISGHTALYWYRQSLGQGLEFLIYFQGNSAPDKSGLPSDRFSAERTGGSVSTLTIQRTQQEDSAVYLCASSQIRTERMNTEAFFGQGTRLTVV.

J is TRBJ1-2 and V is TRBV19, with D uncertain. The CDR3 spans 13 residues. Germline assignment: CDR1 LNHDA and CDR2 SQIVND (reference sequence). The germline V and J ends were trimmed by 5 bases and 8 bases, with 15 bases remaining between them. CDR3 nucleotide sequence: TGTGCCAGTAGTCCGGACCCCAGGTGGGGCTACACCTTC. Translation gives CASSPDPRWGYTF.

J is TRBJ1-1 and V is TRBV5-1; D not certain. The V end was cut by 1 base, the J end by 1 base, with 8 bases between. This CDR3 comprises 14 residues. Per germline, CDR1 SGHRS and CDR2 YFSETQ. The CDR3 loop is CASSLSPGNTEAFF. CDR3 nucleotide sequence: TGCGCCAGCAGCTTGTCGCCGGGGAACACTGAAGCTTTCTTT.

This chain uses TRBV28 with TRBJ2-5; D uncertain. Germline V gene data show CDR1 as MDHEN and CDR2 as SYDVKM. With 1 base removed from V and 1 base from J, the gap between germline ends came to 4 bases. The CDR3 is made up of 13 amino acids. CDR3 amino acids: CASSLLSQETQYF. CDR3 DNA: TGTGCCAGCAGTTTATTGAGCCAAGAGACCCAGTACTTC.

This clone was observed a single time. This chain links TRBV10-3 with TRBJ2-2; D is uncertain. The V and J ends lost 0 bases and 4 bases respectively, with 6 bases between them. This CDR3 comprises 14 residues. CDR1 ENHRY and CDR2 SYGVKD come from the germline V gene. The CDR3 sequence is CAISESKGTGELFF. CDR3 DNA sequence: TGTGCCATCAGTGAGTCGAAGGGCACCGGGGAGCTGTTTTTT.

V usage is TRBV28 and J usage is TRBJ1-4; D not resolved. Germline V CDR1 and CDR2: MDHEN, SYDVKM. V gave up 6 bases and J gave up 4 bases, with 15 bases separating them. CDR3 length: 15 amino acids. CDR3 DNA sequence: TGTGCCAGCAGCCCTTTCGGAAACCTTAATGAAAAACTGTTTTTT. Translated, it gives CASSPFGNLNEKLFF.

The chain carries TRBV6-5 and TRBJ1-3; D gene uncertain. The CDR3 totals 14 residues. Trimming took off 5 bases at V and 4 bases at J, with 12 bases between the two ends. Germline V gene data show CDR1 as MNHEY and CDR2 as SVGAGI. The CDR3 spells CASSHPGSGNTIYF. CDR3 in DNA: TGTGCCAGCAGTCACCCAGGTTCAGGAAACACCATATATTTT.

The V gene is TRBV18, the J gene TRBJ2-7, with TRBD2 identical over 9 bases. The CDR3 has 15 residues. Germline values: CDR1 KGHSH, CDR2 LQKENI. The ends lost 3 bases at V and 2 bases at J; junction bases unmatched: 5. CDR3: CASSPPGLAPYEQYF. DNA for the CDR3: TGTGCCAGCTCACCGCCGGGACTAGCCCCCTACGAGCAGTACTTC.

The chain combines TRBV12-3 or TRBV12-4 with TRBJ2-7, with 7 bases fitting TRBD1. Trimming took 4 bases from V and 6 from J; bases not matched to a gene: 3. The CDR3 covers 12 residues. CDR3 DNA: TGTGCCAGCAGTTCACAGGGGCCCGAGCAGTACTTC. Translated, it gives CASSSQGPEQYF.

This clone occurred once. The chain couples TRBV11-3 to TRBJ1-4, with 8 bases aligning to TRBD1. CDR3 length: 15 residues. V trimming: 6 bases; J trimming: 8 bases; junction bases outside the gene matches: 11. The germline CDR1 and CDR2 sequences are SGHNT and YENEEA. CDR3: CASRSKDRVYEKLFF. The CDR3 region has the DNA TGTGCCAGCAGAAGCAAGGACAGGGTCTACGAAAAACTGTTTTTT.

The rearrangement joins TRBV24-1 to TRBJ2-1; TRBD1 matches at 9 bases. The CDR3 extends over 14 amino acids. Trimming took 5 bases from V and 7 from J; bases not matched to a gene: 5. The germline V gene has CDR1 KGHDR and CDR2 SFDVKD. The CDR3 coding sequence is TGTGCCACCAGTGGAACAGGGGGCAATAATGAGCAGTTCTTC. It specifies CATSGTGGNNEQFF.

This clone was seen only once. The chain couples TRBV9 to TRBJ2-1; no reliable D call. Trimming left V 1 base short and J 1 base short, with 12 bases between. CDR3 length: 16 amino acids. Germline values: CDR1 SGDLS, CDR2 YYNGEE. The CDR3 region has the DNA TGTGCCAGCAGCGTATCCCTTTTTGGTTCCTACAATGAGCAGTTCTTC. This sequence encodes CASSVSLFGSYNEQFF.

The V call is TRBV7-7, the J call TRBJ2-2; D is uncertain. This CDR3 has 16 amino acids. The germline gives CDR1 SSHAT, CDR2 FNYEAQ (reference sequence). Trimming shortened V by 4 bases and J by 4 bases, and 16 bases separated the two germline ends. The CDR3 DNA reads as TGTGCCAGCAGCTCTAGATTACGGCGAGGCACCGGGGAGCTGTTTTTT. Protein sequence: CASSSRLRRGTGELFF.

This clone has a handful of counts. This chain connects TRBV9 to TRBJ1-1; D is unresolved. CDR1 is SGDLS, CDR2 YYNGEE, per germline. Trimming left V 0 bases short and J 3 bases short, with 9 bases between. This CDR3 is 14 amino acids long. CDR3 loop: CASSVGPEHTEAFF. The CDR3 bases are TGTGCCAGCAGCGTAGGTCCGGAGCACACTGAAGCTTTCTTT.

The chain employs TRBV6-5 and TRBJ1-2; weak D call: TRBD1 (5 bases). Germline CDR1 is MNHEY and CDR2 is SVGAGI. Trimming removed 6 bases at V and 4 bases at J, with 15 bases between. This CDR3 spans 14 amino acids. The CDR3 reads CASRLRELGYGYTF. The CDR3 DNA sequence: TGTGCCAGCAGACTCAGGGAGCTCGGCTATGGCTACACCTTC.

V and J are TRBV6-5 and TRBJ2-3; 10 bases are a match to TRBD1. With V trimmed by 6 bases and J by 0 bases, 3 bases remained unmatched. The CDR3 runs to 15 residues. CDR1 and CDR2 from the germline V gene are MNHEY and SVGAGI. The chain's CDR3 is CASRGQGGSTDTQYF. The CDR3 nucleotides are TGTGCCAGCAGAGGACAGGGGGGGAGCACAGATACGCAGTATTTT.

The chain combines TRBV6-1 with TRBJ1-2; D is ambiguous. Trimming took off 2 bases at V and 0 bases at J, with 10 bases between the two ends. This CDR3 has 15 residues. Germline V gene sequence: CDR1 MNHNS, CDR2 SASEGT. The CDR3 DNA reads TGTGCCAGCAGTGAATGGGTAGGAACTAACTATGGCTACACCTTC. Translating gives CASSEWVGTNYGYTF.

V usage is TRBV6-2 or TRBV6-3 and J usage is TRBJ2-3; 8 bases align to TRBD1. The CDR3 has 15 residues. V lost 4 bases, J lost 5 bases, and 8 bases stayed unmatched. Germline CDR1 and CDR2: MNHEY and SVGEGT. CDR3 in DNA: TGTGCCAGCAGTTCTGGACAGGGCTATGGAGATACGCAGTATTTT. This translates into CASSSGQGYGDTQYF.

The rearrangement uses TRBV9 and TRBJ1-3; no clear D. V dropped 0 bases and J dropped 2 bases, with 12 bases sitting between them. Germline lookup yields CDR1 SGDLS and CDR2 YYNGEE. This CDR3 is built from 16 residues. CDR3 sequence reads: CASSVEAYLTGNTIYF. The CDR3 bases are TGTGCCAGCAGCGTAGAGGCCTATTTGACTGGAAACACCATATATTTT.

This clone was observed once. V is TRBV6-1 and J is TRBJ1-2; D is unresolved. The CDR3 sequence is 12 residues long. The V and J ends lost 2 bases and 5 bases respectively, with 6 bases between them. Germline assignment: CDR1 MNHNS and CDR2 SASEGT. CDR3 DNA sequence: TGTGCCAGCAGTGAATCCGGATATGGCTACACCTTC. Protein sequence: CASSESGYGYTF.